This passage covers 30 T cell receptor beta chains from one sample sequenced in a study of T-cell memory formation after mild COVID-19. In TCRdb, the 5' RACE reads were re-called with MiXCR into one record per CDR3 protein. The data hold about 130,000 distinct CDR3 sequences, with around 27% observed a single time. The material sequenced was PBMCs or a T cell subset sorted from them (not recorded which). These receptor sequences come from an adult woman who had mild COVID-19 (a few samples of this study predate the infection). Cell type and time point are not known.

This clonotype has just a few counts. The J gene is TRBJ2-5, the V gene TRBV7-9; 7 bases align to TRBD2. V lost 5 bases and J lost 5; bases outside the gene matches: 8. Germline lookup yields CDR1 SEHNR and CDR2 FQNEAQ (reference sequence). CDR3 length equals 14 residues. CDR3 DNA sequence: TGTGCCAGCAGCCCCCGACTAGCTACGGAGACCCAGTACTTC. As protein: CASSPRLATETQYF.

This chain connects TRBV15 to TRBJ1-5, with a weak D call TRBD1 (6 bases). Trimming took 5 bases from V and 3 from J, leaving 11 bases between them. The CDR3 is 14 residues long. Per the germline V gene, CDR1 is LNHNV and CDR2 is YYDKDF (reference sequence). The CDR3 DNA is TGTGCCACCAGCCGCGGGACACCCAATCAGCCCCAGCATTTT. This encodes CATSRGTPNQPQHF.

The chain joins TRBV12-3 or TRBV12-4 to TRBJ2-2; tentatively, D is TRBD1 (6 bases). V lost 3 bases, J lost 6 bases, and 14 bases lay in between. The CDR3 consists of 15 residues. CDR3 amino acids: CASSFIVGGPGELFF. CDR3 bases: TGTGCCAGCAGTTTTATAGTAGGGGGTCCCGGGGAGCTGTTTTTT.

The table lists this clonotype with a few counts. The CDR3 coding sequence is TGTGCCACCAGTGACCCCGCCCAGGGGGCGTACGAGCAGTACTTC. It translates to CATSDPAQGAYEQYF. The J gene is TRBJ2-7, the V gene TRBV24-1; 8 nucleotides line up with TRBD1. CDR3 length: 15 amino acids. CDR1 and CDR2 from the germline V gene are KGHDR and SFDVKD. V was pared by 4 bases and J by 4 bases, with 8 bases of the junction left unmatched.

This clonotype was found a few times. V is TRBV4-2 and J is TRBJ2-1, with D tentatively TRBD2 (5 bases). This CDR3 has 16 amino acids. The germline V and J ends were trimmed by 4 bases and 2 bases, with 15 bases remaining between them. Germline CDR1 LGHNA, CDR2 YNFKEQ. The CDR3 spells CASSPLEREPYNEQFF. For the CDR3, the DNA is TGTGCCAGCAGCCCCTTGGAAAGGGAGCCCTACAATGAGCAGTTCTTC.

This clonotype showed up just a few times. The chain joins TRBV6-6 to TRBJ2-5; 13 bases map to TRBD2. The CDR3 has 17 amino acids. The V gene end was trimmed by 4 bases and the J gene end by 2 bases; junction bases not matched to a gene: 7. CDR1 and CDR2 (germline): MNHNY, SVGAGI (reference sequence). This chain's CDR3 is CASSSGLAGELQETQYF. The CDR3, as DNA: TGTGCCAGCAGTTCCGGACTAGCGGGAGAGCTTCAAGAGACCCAGTACTTC.

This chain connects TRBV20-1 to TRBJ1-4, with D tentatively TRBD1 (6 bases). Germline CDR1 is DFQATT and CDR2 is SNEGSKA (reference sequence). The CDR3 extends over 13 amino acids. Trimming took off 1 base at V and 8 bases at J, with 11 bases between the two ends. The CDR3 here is CSARGQGQEKLFF. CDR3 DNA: TGCAGTGCTAGAGGGCAGGGGCAAGAAAAACTGTTTTTT.

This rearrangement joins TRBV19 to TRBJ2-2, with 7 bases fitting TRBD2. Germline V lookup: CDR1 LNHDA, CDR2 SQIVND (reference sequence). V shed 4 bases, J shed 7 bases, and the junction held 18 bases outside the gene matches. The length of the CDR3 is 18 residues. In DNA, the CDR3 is TGTGCCAGTAGTACTCTCGTTGGGGCGGGAGTTATTGGCGGGGAGCTGTTTTTT. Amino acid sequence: CASSTLVGAGVIGGELFF.

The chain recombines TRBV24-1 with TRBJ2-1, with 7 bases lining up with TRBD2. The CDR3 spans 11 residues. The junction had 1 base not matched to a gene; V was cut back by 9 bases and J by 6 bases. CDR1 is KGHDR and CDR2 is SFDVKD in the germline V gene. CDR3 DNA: TGTGCCACCGGGGGGGGCAATGAGCAGTTCTTC. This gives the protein CATGGGNEQFF.

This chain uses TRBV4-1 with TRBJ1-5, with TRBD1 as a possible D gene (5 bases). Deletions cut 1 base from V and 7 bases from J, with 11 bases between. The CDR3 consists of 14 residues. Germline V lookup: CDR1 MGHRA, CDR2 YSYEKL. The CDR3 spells CASSQGRGDQPQHF. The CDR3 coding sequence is TGCGCCAGCAGCCAAGGGAGGGGTGACCAGCCCCAGCATTTT.

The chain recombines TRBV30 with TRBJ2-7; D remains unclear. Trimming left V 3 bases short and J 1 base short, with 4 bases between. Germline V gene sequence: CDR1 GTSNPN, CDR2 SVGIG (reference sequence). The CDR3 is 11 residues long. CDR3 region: CAWRASYEQYF. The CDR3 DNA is TGTGCCTGGAGAGCTTCCTACGAGCAGTACTTC.

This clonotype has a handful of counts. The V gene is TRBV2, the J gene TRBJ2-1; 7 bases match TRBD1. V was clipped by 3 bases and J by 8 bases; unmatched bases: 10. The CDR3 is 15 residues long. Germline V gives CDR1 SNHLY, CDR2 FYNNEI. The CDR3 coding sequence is TGTGCCAGCAGTGACCCGGACAGGAGTCGGGATGAGCAGTTCTTC. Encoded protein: CASSDPDRSRDEQFF.

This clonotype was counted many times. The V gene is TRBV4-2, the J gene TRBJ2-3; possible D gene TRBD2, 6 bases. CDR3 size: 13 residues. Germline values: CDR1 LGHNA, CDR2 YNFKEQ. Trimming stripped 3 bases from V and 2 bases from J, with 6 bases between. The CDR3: CASSQDYTDTQYF. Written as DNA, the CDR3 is TGTGCCAGCAGCCAGGACTACACAGATACGCAGTATTTT.

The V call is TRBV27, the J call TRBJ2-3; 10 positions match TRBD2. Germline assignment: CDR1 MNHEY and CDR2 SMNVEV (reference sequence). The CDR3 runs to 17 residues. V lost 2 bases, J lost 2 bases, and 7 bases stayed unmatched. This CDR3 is CASSLQREGPLTDTQYF. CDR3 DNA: TGTGCCAGCAGTTTACAGCGGGAGGGCCCTCTCACAGATACGCAGTATTTT.

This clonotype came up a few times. As DNA, the CDR3 is TGTGCCAGCAGCTCCGGACTGGGCACAGATACGCAGTATTTT. Translation: CASSSGLGTDTQYF. The V call is TRBV7-2, the J call TRBJ2-3; possibly TRBD2 for D (5 bases). The V end lost 4 bases, the J end lost 1 base, and 9 bases lay between the germline ends. This CDR3 comprises 14 residues. The germline CDR1 and CDR2 sequences are SGHTA and FQGNSA. Variable domain in full (rest from reference TRBV7-2 and TRBJ2-3): GAGVSQSPSNKVTEKGKDVELRCDPISGHTALYWYRQSLGQGLEFLIYFQGNSAPDKSGLPSDRFSAERTGGSVSTLTIQRTQQEDSAVYLCASSSGLGTDTQYFGPGTRLTVL.

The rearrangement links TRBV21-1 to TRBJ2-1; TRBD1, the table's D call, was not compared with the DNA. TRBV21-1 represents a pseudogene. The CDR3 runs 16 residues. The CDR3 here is CASSKITGRGYNEQFF. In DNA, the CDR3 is TGTGCCAGCAGCAAAATCACGGGGCGGGGGTACAATGAGCAGTTCTTC.

This CDR3 is CASSAEQGYYGYTF. Written as DNA, the CDR3 is TGCGCCAGCAGCGCGGAACAGGGGTACTATGGCTACACCTTC. This chain links TRBV5-1 with TRBJ1-2; 7 bases map to TRBD1. The germline V gene encodes CDR1 SGHRS and CDR2 YFSETQ. With 4 bases clipped from V and 3 bases from J, the junction kept 6 bases outside the gene matches. This CDR3 spans 14 amino acids. Combining the CDR3 with reference TRBV5-1 and TRBJ1-2 gives the whole variable domain KAGVTQTPRYLIKTRGQQVTLSCSPISGHRSVSWYQQTPGQGLQFLFEYFSETQRNKGNFPGRFSGRQFSNSRSEMNVSTLELGDSALYLCASSAEQGYYGYTFGSGTRLTVV.

The CDR3 region is CASSLTVAYEQYF. In nucleotides, the CDR3 is TGTGCCAGCAGCTTAACGGTAGCCTACGAGCAGTACTTC. The rearrangement joins TRBV7-6 to TRBJ2-7; D not resolved. V dropped 2 bases and J dropped 2 bases, with 7 bases sitting between them. The CDR3 contains 13 residues. Germline V lookup: CDR1 SGHVS, CDR2 FNYEAQ. The full variable domain, in which reference TRBV7-6 and TRBJ2-7 provide the parts outside the CDR3, is GAGVSQSPRYKVTKRGQDVALRCDPISGHVSLYWYRQALGQGPEFLTYFNYEAQQDKSGLPNDRFSAERPEGSISTLTIQRTEQRDSAMYRCASSLTVAYEQYFGPGTRLTVT.

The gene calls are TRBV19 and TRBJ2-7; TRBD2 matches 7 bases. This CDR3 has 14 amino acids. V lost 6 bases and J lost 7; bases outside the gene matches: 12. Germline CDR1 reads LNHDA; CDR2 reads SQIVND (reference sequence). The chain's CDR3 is CASSPMGGVSEQYF. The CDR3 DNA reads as TGTGCCAGTAGCCCGATGGGGGGGGTGAGTGAGCAGTACTTC.

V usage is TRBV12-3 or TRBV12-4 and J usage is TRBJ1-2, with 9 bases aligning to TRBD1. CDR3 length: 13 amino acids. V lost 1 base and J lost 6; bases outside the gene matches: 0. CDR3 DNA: TGTGCCAGCAGTTTAGGGACAGGGGATGGCTACACCTTC. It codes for CASSLGTGDGYTF.

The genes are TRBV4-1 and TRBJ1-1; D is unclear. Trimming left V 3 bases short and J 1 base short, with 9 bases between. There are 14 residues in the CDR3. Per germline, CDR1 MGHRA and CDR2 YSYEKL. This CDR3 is CASSQEQGNTEAFF. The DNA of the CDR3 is TGCGCCAGCAGCCAGGAACAAGGGAACACTGAAGCTTTCTTT.

The CDR3 DNA follows: TGTGCCATCAGACCCAGCGGGGGTTCTATGAACACCGGGGAGCTGTTTTTT. Its translation is CAIRPSGGSMNTGELFF. This chain joins TRBV4-2 and TRBJ2-2, with 8 bases fitting TRBD2. The junction had 14 bases not matched to a gene; V was cut back by 10 bases and J by 1 base. CDR1 is LGHNA, CDR2 YNFKEQ, per germline. This CDR3 comprises 17 residues.

The CDR3 protein is CSAASGQGLPGELFF. In DNA form, the CDR3 reads TGCAGTGCTGCAAGTGGACAGGGACTCCCCGGGGAGCTGTTTTTT. The J gene is TRBJ2-2, the V gene TRBV20-1, with 8 nucleotides matching TRBD1. Trimming removed 5 bases from V and 6 bases from J; junction bases left unmatched: 11. Germline lookup yields CDR1 DFQATT and CDR2 SNEGSKA (reference sequence). The CDR3 loop spans 15 amino acids.

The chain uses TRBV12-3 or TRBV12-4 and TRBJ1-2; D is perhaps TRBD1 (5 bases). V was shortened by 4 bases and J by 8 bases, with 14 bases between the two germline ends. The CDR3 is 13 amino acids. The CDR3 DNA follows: TGTGCCAGCAGTTACCGGACATGGATAGGCTACACCTTC. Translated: CASSYRTWIGYTF.

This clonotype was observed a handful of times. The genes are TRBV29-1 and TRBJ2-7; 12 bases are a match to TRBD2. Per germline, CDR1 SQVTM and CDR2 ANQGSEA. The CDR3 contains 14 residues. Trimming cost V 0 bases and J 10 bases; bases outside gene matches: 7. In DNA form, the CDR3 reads TGCAGCGTTGAAGATCCCGGACTAGCGGGATACCAGTACTTC. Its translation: CSVEDPGLAGYQYF.

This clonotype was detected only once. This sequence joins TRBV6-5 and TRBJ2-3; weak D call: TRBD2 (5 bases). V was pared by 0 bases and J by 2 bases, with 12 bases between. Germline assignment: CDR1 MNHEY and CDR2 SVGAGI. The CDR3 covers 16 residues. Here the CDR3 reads CASSYSDSQYTDTQYF. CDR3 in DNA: TGTGCCAGCAGTTACTCGGACTCCCAGTACACAGATACGCAGTATTTT.

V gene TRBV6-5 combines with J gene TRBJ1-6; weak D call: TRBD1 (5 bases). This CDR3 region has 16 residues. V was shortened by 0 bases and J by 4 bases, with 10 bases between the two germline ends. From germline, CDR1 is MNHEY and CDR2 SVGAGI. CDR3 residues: CASSYSSAGYNSPLHF. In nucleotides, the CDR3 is TGTGCCAGCAGTTACTCGTCGGCAGGGTATAATTCACCCCTCCACTTT.

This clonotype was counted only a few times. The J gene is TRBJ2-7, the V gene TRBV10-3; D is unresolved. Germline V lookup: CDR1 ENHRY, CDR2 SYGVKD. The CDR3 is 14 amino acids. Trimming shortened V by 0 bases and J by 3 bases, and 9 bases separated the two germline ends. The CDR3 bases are TGTGCCATCAGTGAGTCGATACAGAGCTACGAGCAGTACTTC. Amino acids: CAISESIQSYEQYF.

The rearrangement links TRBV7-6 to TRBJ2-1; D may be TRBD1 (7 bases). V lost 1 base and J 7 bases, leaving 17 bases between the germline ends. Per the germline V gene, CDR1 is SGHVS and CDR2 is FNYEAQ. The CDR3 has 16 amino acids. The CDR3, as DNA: TGTGCCAGCAGCTTAGAATCAGGGGGGATCCGAAATGAGCAGTTCTTC. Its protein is CASSLESGGIRNEQFF.

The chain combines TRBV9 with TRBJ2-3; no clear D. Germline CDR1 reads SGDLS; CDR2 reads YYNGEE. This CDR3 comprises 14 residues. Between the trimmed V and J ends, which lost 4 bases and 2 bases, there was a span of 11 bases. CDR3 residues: CASSPDDVTDTQYF. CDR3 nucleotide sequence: TGTGCCAGCAGCCCCGACGACGTCACAGATACGCAGTATTTT.